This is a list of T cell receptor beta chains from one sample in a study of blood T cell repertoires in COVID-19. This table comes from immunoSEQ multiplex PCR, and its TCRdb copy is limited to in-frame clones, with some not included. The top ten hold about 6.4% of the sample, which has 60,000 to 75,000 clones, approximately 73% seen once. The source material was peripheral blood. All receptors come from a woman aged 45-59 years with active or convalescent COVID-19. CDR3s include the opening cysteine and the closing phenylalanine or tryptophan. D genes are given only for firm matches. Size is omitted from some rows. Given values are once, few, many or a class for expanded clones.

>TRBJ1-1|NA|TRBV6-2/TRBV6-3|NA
CASSLGGEAFF
TGTGCCAGCAGTCTCGGGGGGGAGGCTTTCTTT
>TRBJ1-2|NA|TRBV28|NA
CASSLEGFGYGYTF
TGTGCCAGCAGTTTGGAGGGGTTTGGCTATGGCTACACCTTC
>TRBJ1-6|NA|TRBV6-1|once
CASSETRPGARGSPLHF
TGTGCCAGCAGTGAAACAAGGCCCGGGGCGCGGGGTTCACCCCTCCACTTT
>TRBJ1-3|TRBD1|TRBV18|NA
CASSPTGQGIAGNTIYF
TGTGCCAGCTCACCGACGGGACAGGGCATCGCTGGAAACACCATATATTTT
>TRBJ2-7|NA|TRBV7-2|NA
CASSLDRHEQYF
TGTGCCAGCAGCTTAGATCGTCACGAGCAGTACTTC
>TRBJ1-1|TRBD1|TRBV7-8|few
CASSLTGGTEAFF
TGTGCCAGCAGCTTAACAGGGGGCACTGAAGCTTTCTTT
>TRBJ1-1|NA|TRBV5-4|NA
CASSLGGAPFTEAFF
TGTGCCAGCAGCTTGGGGGGAGCCCCGTTCACTGAAGCTTTCTTT
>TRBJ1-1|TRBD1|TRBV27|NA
CASSRSGGHTEAFF
TGTGCCAGCAGTCGTTCAGGGGGCCACACTGAAGCTTTCTTT
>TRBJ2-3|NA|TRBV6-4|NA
CASSDHLGDTQYF
TGTGCCAGCAGTGATCACCTCGGAGATACGCAGTATTTT
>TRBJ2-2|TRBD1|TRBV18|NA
CASSLRTGSTGELFF
TGTGCCAGCTCACTTCGGACAGGGTCCACCGGGGAGCTGTTTTTT
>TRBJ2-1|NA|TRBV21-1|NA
CASSMECLAGGPGLYNEQFF
TGTGCCAGCAGCATGGAGTGCCTAGCGGGAGGGCCCGGCCTTTACAATGAGCAGTTCTTC
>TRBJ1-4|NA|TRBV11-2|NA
CASSLDKLAMGEKLFF
TGTGCCAGCAGCTTAGATAAACTAGCTATGGGTGAAAAACTGTTTTTT
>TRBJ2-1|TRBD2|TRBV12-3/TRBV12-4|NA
CASTLAVMNEQFF
TGTGCCAGCACACTAGCGGTCATGAATGAGCAGTTCTTC
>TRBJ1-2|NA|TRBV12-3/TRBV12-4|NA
CASSLSRSHGYTF
TGTGCCAGCAGTTTATCCAGGTCACATGGCTACACCTTC
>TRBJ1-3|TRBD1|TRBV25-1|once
CASSGALGDRGSGNTIYF
TGTGCCAGCAGTGGGGCCCTGGGGGACAGGGGGTCTGGAAACACCATATATTTT
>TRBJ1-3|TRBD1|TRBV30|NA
CAWGRTGVGNTIYF
TGTGCCTGGGGCCGGACAGGGGTAGGAAACACCATATATTTT
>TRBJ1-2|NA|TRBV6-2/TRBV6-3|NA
CASSPEDVYGYTF
TGTGCCAGTAGTCCCGAGGATGTCTATGGCTACACCTTC
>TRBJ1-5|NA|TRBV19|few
CASSITSSTFPIQPQHF
TGTGCCAGTAGTATTACTTCCTCGACTTTCCCAATTCAGCCCCAGCATTTT
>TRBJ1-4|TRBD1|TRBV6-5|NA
CASSYSRQGANEKLFF
TGTGCCAGCAGTTACTCCCGACAGGGGGCTAATGAAAAACTGTTTTTT
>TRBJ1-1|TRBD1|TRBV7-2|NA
CASSPPGTGLAFF
TGTGCCAGCAGCCCCCCCGGGACAGGGCTAGCTTTCTTT
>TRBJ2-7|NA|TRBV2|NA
CASTDSTYEQYF
TGTGCCAGCACCGACAGTACCTACGAGCAGTACTTC
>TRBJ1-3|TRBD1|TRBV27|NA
CASSPKTGQAYGNTIYF
TGTGCCAGCAGTCCGAAGACGGGACAGGCTTACGGAAACACCATATATTTT
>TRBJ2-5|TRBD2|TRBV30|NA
CAWSGLAGAGRETQYF
TGTGCCTGGAGTGGGCTAGCGGGAGCGGGGCGAGAGACCCAGTACTTC
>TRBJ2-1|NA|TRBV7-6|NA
CASSLGGRYNEQFF
TGTGCCAGCAGCTTAGGTGGGAGATACAATGAGCAGTTCTTC
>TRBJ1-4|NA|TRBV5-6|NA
CASSFQLQGRKLFF
TGTGCCAGCAGCTTCCAGTTACAAGGGAGAAAACTGTTTTTT
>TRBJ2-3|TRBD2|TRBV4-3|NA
CASSQAGGRDTDTQYF
TGCGCCAGCAGCCAAGCCGGCGGGAGGGACACAGATACGCAGTATTTT
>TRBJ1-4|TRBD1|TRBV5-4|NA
CASSLARGTGEEKLFF
TGTGCCAGCAGCTTGGCTCGGGGGACAGGGGAAGAAAAACTGTTTTTT
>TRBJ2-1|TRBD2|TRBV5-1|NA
CASSLGLAGDNEQFF
TGCGCCAGCAGCTTGGGACTAGCGGGAGACAATGAGCAGTTCTTC
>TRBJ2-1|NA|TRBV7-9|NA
CATGPAGNEQFF
TGTGCCACTGGACCCGCGGGTAATGAGCAGTTCTTC
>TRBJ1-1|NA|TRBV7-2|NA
CASSSDSLEAFF
TGTGCCAGCAGCTCAGACAGTCTCGAAGCTTTCTTT
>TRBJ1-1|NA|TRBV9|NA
CASSVLQENTEAFF
TGTGCCAGCAGCGTATTACAGGAGAACACTGAAGCTTTCTTT
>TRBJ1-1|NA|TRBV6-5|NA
CASSRTEEAFF
TGTGCCAGCAGCAGGACAGAGGAAGCTTTCTTT
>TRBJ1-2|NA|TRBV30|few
CAHRMTPLGYTF
TGTGCCCATAGAATGACACCGCTGGGCTACACCTTC
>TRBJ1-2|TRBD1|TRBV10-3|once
CAIRQDRIDNYGYTF
TGTGCCATCAGGCAGGACAGGATTGACAACTATGGCTACACCTTC
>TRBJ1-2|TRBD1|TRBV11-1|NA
CASSPRTGGHGYTF
TGTGCCAGCAGCCCCAGGACAGGGGGTCATGGCTACACCTTC
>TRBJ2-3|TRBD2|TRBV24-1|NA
CATSASSGLFTDTQYF
TGTGCCACCAGTGCTTCTAGCGGGTTATTCACAGATACGCAGTATTTT
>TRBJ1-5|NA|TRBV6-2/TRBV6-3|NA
CASSPWTLLGNQPQHF
TGTGCCAGCAGCCCCTGGACATTGCTCGGCAATCAGCCCCAGCATTTT
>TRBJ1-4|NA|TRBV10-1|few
CASSESGRPNEKLFF
TGCGCCAGCAGTGAGTCGGGCAGACCTAATGAAAAACTGTTTTTT